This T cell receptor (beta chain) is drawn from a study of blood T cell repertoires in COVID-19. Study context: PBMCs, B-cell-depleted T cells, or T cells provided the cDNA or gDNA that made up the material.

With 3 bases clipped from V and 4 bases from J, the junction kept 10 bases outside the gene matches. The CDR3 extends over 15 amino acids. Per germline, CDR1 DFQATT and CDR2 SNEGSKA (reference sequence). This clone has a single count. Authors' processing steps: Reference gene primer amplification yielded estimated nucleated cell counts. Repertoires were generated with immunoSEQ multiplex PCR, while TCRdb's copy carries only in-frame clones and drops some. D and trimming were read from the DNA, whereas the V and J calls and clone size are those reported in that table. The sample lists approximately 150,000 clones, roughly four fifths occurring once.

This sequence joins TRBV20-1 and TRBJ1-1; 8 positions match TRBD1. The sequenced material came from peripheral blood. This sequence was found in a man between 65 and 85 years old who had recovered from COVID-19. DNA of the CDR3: TGCAGTGCTAGTTCGACAGGGGTTTTTAGCACTGAAGCTTTCTTT. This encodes CSASSTGVFSTEAFF.